This note documents a single T cell receptor (beta chain) sequence. The CDR3 extends over 12 amino acids. The germline V gene encodes CDR1 SQVTM and CDR2 ANQGSEA. V lost 5 bases to trimming and J lost 8 bases, with 13 bases between them. The sample originates from a study of T cell changes during pregnancy in multiple sclerosis. TCRdb's table, derived via immunoSEQ multiplex PCR, lists solely in-frame clones and lacks some. The sample has some 40,000 clones; nearly 90% are singletons. Sequenced material: CD4+ T cells from peripheral blood mononuclear cells, taken in the second trimester of pregnancy. This receptor was taken from a female donor with multiple sclerosis, enrolled in a pregnancy study. This chain joins TRBV29-1 and TRBJ2-1; D unclear. The CDR3 coding sequence is TGCAGCGTTAGAGAAATTCCCGATGAGCAGTTCTTC. It encodes CSVREIPDEQFF.